This T cell receptor beta chain was observed in a study of cytomegalovirus exposure and HLA in healthy donors. Overall study: As an earlier analysis found, 180 million or so T cells yielded about 120 million unique TCR beta sequences. Study-wide results and caveats: The study carried out a later analysis of TCR beta sequences. It associated 15,000 to 20,000 of them with specific HLA alleles at a false discovery rate of 0.05. V- and J-gene trimming in TCR beta was tied to a missense DCLRE1C variant by an analysis performed later. Reports credit the classifier with highly specific, highly sensitive diagnosis of cytomegalovirus status.

PCR employed 60 Vbeta and 13 Jbeta primers. This table comes from immunoSEQ multiplex PCR, and its TCRdb copy is limited to in-frame clones, with some not included. The top ten hold about 0.93% of the sample, which has 150,000 to 200,000 clones, about 80% seen once. About this clone itself: Its specificity is unknown.

Germline values: CDR1 SGHNT, CDR2 YYREEE (reference sequence). With 3 bases clipped from V and 6 bases from J, the junction kept 12 bases outside the gene matches. The CDR3 loop spans 16 amino acids. Source material: PBMCs. This receptor was taken from a woman in her 50s in good health and CMV-seropositive. The chain recombines TRBV5-4 with TRBJ2-7; 10 bases are a match to TRBD2. This CDR3 is CASSSTQAGGLGEQYF. In DNA, the CDR3 is TGTGCCAGCAGCTCCACCCAAGCGGGGGGGCTTGGCGAGCAGTACTTC. Full variable domain (missing parts from reference TRBV5-4 and TRBJ2-7): ETGVTQSPTHLIKTRGQQVTLRCSSQSGHNTVSWYQQALGQGPQFIFQYYREEENGRGNFPPRFSGLQFPNYSSELNVNALELDDSALYLCASSSTQAGGLGEQYFGPGTRLTVT.